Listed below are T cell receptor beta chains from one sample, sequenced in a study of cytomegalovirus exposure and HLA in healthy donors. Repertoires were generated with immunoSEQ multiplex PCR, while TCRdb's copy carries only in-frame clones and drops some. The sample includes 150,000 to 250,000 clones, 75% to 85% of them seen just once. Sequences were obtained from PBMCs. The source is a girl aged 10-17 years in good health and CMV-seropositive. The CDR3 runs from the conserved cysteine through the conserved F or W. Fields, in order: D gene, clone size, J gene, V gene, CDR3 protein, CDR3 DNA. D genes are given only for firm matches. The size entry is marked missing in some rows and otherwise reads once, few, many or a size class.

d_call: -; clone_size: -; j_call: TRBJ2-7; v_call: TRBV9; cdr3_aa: CASSPGGPVEQYF; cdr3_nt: TGTGCCAGCAGCCCAGGGGGGCCAGTCGAGCAGTACTTC
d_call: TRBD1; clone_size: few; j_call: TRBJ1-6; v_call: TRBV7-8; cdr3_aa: CASSLGTGAIGSPLHF; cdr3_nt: TGTGCCAGCAGCTTAGGGACAGGGGCCATTGGTTCACCCCTCCACTTT
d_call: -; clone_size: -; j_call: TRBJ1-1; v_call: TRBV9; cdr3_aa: CASSVGGSTEAFF; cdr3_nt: TGTGCCAGCAGCGTAGGTGGGAGTACTGAAGCTTTCTTT
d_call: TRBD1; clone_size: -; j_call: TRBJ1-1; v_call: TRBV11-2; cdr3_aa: CASSHPRGQRTEAFF; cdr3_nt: TGTGCCAGCAGCCACCCCAGGGGACAGCGGACTGAAGCTTTCTTT
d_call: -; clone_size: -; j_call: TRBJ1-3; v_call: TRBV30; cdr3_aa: CAWSARNTIYF; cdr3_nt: TGTGCCTGGAGTGCTAGAAACACCATATATTTT
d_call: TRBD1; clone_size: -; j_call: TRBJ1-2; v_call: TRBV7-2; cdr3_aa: CASSPGGRDRVYGYTF; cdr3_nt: TGTGCCAGCAGCCCGGGGGGGAGGGACAGGGTCTATGGCTACACCTTC
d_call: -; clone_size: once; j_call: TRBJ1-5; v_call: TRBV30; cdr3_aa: CAWSYEGNQPQHF; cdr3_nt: TGTGCCTGGTCCTACGAAGGCAATCAGCCCCAGCATTTT
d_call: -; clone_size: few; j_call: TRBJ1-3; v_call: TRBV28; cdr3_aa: CASRLTTATGNTIYF; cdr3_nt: TGTGCCAGCAGGCTAACGACAGCTACTGGAAACACCATATATTTT
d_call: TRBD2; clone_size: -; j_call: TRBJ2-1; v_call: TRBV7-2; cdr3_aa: CASSFRTSGGARNEQFF; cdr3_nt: TGTGCCAGCAGCTTCCGGACTAGCGGGGGGGCTCGCAATGAGCAGTTCTTC
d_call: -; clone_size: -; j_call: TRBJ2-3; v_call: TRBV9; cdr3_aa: CASSVGPGVPTDTQYF; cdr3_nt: -
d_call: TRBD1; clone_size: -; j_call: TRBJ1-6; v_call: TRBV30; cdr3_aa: CAYQTGLNSPLHF; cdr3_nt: TGTGCCTATCAGACAGGGCTGAATTCACCCCTCCACTTT
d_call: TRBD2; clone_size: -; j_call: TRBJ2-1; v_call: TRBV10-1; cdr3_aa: CASSPSGISYNEQFF; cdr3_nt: TGCGCCAGCAGCCCCAGCGGGATATCCTACAATGAGCAGTTCTTC
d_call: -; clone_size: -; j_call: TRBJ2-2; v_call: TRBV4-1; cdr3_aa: CASSQGRTLQTGELFF; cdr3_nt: TGCGCCAGCAGCCAAGGGAGGACTCTCCAGACCGGGGAGCTGTTTTTT
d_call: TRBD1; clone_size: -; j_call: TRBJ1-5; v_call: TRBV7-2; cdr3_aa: CASSPGGQGSQPQHF; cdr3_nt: TGTGCCAGCAGCCCAGGGGGGCAGGGGAGTCAGCCCCAGCATTTT
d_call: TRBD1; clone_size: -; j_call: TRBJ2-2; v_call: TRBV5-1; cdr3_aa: CASSPGDREIYTGELFF; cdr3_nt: TGCGCCAGCAGCCCCGGGGACAGGGAGATATACACCGGGGAGCTGTTTTTT
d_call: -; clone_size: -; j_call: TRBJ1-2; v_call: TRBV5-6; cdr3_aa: CASISQDLGGYTF; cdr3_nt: TGTGCCAGCATTTCTCAAGACCTAGGTGGCTACACCTTC
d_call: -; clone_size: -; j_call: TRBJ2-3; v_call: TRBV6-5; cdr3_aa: CASSFGTSTDTQYF; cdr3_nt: TGTGCCAGCAGTTTCGGGACTAGCACAGATACGCAGTATTTT
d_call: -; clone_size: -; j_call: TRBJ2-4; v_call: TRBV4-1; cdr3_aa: CASSQDLVREAEAKNIQYF; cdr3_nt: TGCGCCAGCAGCCAAGATCTTGTTCGCGAGGCCGAAGCCAAAAACATTCAGTACTTC
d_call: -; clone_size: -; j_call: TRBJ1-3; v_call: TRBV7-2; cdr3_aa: CASSLVRGRGPGNTIYF; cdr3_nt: TGTGCCAGCAGCTTAGTCAGAGGCCGCGGGCCTGGAAACACCATATATTTT
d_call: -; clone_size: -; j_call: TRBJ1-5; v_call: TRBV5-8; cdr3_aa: CASSSREGDQPQHF; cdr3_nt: TGTGCCAGCAGCTCAAGGGAGGGGGATCAGCCCCAGCATTTT
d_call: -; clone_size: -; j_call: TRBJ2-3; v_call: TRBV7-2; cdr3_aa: CASSLVRSADTQYF; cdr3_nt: TGTGCCAGCAGCTTAGTGCGATCGGCAGATACGCAGTATTTT
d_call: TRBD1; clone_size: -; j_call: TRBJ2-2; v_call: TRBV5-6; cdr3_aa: CASLQQGANTGELFF; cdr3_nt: TGTGCCAGCTTACAACAGGGGGCGAACACCGGGGAGCTGTTTTTT
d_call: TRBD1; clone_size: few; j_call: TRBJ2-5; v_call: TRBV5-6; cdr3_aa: CASSFGTEETQYF; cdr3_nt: TGTGCCAGCAGCTTTGGGACAGAAGAGACCCAGTACTTC
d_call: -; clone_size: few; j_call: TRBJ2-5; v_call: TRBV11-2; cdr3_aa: CASSLGSASEETQYF; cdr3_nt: TGTGCCAGCAGCCTTGGTAGCGCCTCTGAAGAGACCCAGTACTTC
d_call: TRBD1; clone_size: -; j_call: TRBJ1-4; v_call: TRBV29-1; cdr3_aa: CSVRTGVEKLFF; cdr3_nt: TGCAGCGTTCGGACAGGGGTCGAAAAACTGTTTTTT
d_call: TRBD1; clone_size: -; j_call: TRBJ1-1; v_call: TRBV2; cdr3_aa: CASSEELGTVNTEAFF; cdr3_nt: TGTGCCAGCAGTGAAGAATTGGGGACAGTGAACACTGAAGCTTTCTTT
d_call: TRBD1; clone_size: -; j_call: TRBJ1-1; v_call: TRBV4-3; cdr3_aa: CASSPERQGTYTEAFF; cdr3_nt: TGCGCCAGCAGCCCCGAACGACAGGGAACGTACACTGAAGCTTTCTTT
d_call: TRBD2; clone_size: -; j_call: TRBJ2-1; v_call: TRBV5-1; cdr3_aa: CASSLAGLVDEQFF; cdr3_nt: TGCGCCAGCAGCCTCGCTGGACTAGTTGATGAGCAGTTCTTC
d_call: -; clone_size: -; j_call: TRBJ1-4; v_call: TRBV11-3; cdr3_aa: CASSPQQDSKNEKLFF; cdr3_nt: TGTGCCAGCAGCCCCCAACAGGACAGTAAGAATGAAAAACTGTTTTTT
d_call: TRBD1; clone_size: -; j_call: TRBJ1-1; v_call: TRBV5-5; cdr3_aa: CASSWGQGSHLNTEAFF; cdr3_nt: TGTGCCAGCAGCTGGGGACAGGGTTCCCATTTGAACACTGAAGCTTTCTTT
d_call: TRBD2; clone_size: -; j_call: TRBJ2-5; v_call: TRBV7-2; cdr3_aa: CASTVAGGQETQYF; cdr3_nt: TGTGCCAGCACCGTAGCGGGGGGGCAAGAGACCCAGTACTTC
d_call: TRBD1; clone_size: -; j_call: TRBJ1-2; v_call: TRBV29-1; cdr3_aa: CSVEVPQAGGNYGYTF; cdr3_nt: TGCAGCGTTGAAGTTCCACAAGCAGGGGGCAACTATGGCTACACCTTC
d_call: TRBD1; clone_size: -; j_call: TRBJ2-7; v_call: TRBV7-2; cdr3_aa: CASSLGGTGAYEQYF; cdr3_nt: TGTGCCAGCAGCTTAGGGGGGACAGGCGCCTACGAGCAGTACTTC
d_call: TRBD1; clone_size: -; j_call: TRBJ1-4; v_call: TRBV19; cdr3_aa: CASSTGQGATNEKLFF; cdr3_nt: TGTGCCAGTAGTACCGGACAGGGGGCAACTAATGAAAAACTGTTTTTT
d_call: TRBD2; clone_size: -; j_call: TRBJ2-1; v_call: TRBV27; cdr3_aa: CASSPWGGGGFGNEQFF; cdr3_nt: TGTGCCAGCAGTCCCTGGGGGGGCGGGGGGTTCGGCAATGAGCAGTTCTTC
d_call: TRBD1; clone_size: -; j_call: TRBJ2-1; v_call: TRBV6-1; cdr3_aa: CASTGQGSYNEQFF; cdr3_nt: TGTGCCAGCACGGGACAGGGCTCCTACAATGAGCAGTTCTTC
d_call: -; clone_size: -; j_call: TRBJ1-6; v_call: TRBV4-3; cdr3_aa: CASSQMTGANSPLHF; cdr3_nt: TGCGCCAGCAGCCAAATGACAGGAGCTAATTCACCCCTCCACTTT
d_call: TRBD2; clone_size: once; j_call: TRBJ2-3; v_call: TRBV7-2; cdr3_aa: CASSPSVFSAGGSTDTQYF; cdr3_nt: TGTGCCAGCAGCCCTAGTGTCTTCTCGGCGGGGGGTAGCACAGATACGCAGTATTTT
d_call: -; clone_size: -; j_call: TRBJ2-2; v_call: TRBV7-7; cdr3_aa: CASSLGAPERSGELFF; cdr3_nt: TGTGCCAGCAGCTTAGGGGCGCCCGAACGGTCCGGGGAGCTGTTTTTT
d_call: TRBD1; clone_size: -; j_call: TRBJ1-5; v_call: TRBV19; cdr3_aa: CASMKLTGEGNQPQHF; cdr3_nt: TGTGCCAGCATGAAGCTAACAGGGGAGGGCAATCAGCCCCAGCATTTT
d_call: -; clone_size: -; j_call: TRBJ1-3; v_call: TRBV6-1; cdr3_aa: CASSELYTIYF; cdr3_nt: TGTGCCAGCAGTGAACTTTACACCATATATTTT
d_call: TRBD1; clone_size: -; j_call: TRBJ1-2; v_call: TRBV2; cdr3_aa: CARISGTGTNYGYTF; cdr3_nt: TGTGCCAGAATATCCGGGACAGGGACTAACTATGGCTACACCTTC
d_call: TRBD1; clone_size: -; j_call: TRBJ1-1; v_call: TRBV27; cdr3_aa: CASTSLLGQGTGEAFF; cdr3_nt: TGTGCCAGCACCTCCCTGTTGGGACAGGGGACCGGGGAAGCTTTCTTT
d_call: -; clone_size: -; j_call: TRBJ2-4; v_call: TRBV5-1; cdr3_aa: CASSLETGTKNIQYF; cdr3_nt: TGCGCCAGCAGCTTGGAAACAGGGACCAAAAACATTCAGTACTTC
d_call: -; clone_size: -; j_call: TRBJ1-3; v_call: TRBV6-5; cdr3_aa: CASQSFSGNTIYF; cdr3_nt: TGTGCCAGTCAGTCCTTCTCTGGAAACACCATATATTTT
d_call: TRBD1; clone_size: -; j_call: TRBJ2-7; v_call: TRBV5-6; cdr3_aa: CASSWGQGVYEQYF; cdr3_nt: TGTGCCAGCAGCTGGGGACAGGGTGTCTACGAGCAGTACTTC
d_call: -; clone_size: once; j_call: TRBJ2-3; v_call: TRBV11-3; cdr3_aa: CASSLVGGLTSTDTQYF; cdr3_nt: TGTGCCAGCAGCTTAGTAGGAGGGCTTACTAGCACAGATACGCAGTATTTT
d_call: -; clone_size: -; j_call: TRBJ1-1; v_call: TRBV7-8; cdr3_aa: CASSSGGVSITEAFF; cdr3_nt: TGTGCCAGCAGCTCGGGGGGGGTGTCCATCACTGAAGCTTTCTTT
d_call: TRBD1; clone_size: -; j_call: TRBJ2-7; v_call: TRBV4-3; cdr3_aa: CASSQDGTGNSYEQYF; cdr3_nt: TGCGCCAGCAGCCAAGATGGGACAGGGAACTCCTACGAGCAGTACTTC
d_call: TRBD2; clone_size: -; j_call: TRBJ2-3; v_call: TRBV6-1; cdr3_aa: CASSEATSGGDTQYF; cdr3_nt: TGTGCCAGCAGTGAAGCCACTAGCGGGGGAGATACGCAGTATTTT